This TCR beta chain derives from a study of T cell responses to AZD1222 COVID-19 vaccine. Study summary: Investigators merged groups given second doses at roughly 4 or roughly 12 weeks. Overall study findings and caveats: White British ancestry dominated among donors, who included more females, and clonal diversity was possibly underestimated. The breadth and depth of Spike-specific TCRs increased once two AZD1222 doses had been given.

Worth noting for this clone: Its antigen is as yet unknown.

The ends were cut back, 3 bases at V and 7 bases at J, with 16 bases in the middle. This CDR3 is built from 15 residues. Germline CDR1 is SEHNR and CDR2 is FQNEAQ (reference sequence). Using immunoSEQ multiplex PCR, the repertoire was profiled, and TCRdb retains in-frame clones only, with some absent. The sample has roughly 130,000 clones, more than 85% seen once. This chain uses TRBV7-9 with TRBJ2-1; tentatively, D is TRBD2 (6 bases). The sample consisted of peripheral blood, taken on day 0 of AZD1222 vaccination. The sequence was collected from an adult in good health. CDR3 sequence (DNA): TGTGCCAGCAGCTTTGGGTCGGGAGTCTCAAATGAGCAGTTCTTC. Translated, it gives CASSFGSGVSNEQFF.